The clone carrying this T cell receptor (beta chain) came up a few times. Its antigen remains unknown. The protocol was immunoSEQ multiplex PCR, while the TCRdb copy is restricted to in-frame clones and leaves out a portion. The sample lists 55,000 or so clones, around 76% occurring once. The data originate from a study of vaccination effects on CD4 cells after COVID-19. CD4+ T cells specific for antigen were expanded with viral peptide pools by the ViraFEST assay before sequencing. Culture lasted around eleven days before CD4+ T cell isolation. This person caught SARS-CoV-2 sometime from March to December 2020, and PCR testing confirmed the infection. Specimen: CD4+ T cells from PBMCs cultured with HIV peptides, collected before COVID-19 vaccination. Subset defined: HIV-1 Nef peptide pool negative control/reference culture. The sequence was collected from a human donor who had a prior SARS-CoV-2 infection.

The CDR3 spells CASSLRRGSEAFF. DNA for the CDR3: TGTGCCAGCAGTTTGAGGCGCGGGTCTGAAGCTTTCTTT. The chain combines TRBV27 with TRBJ1-1; D is uncertain. The CDR3 runs 13 residues. V was pared by 3 bases and J by 6 bases, with 11 bases between. The germline V gene has CDR1 MNHEY and CDR2 SMNVEV (reference sequence).